This paragraph reports one TCR beta chain. No antigen is known for it. Base qualities are not at hand, and no much larger clone is one base apart. The data belong to a study of beta chain features in type 1 diabetes (dated by TCRdb to the late 2010s). With respect to the entire study: No differences in mean age, gender distribution, total cell number or subset yield were found between patients and healthy donors. The study compared the TCRB repertoires of sorted circulating CD4+ T cell subsets in recently diagnosed type 1 diabetes patients with those in matched healthy donors. Regulatory and stem cell-like memory subsets were isolated from only 8 patients and 8 healthy donors, whereas naive and central memory subsets came from all 30 or so donors. A total of roughly 98,000,000 sorted cells were examined across all samples, and RNA yield correlated strongly with the number of cells per subset. Beyond this particular receptor, the publication reports: Because cDNA was sequenced instead of genomic DNA, highly expressing activated cells could be over-represented, though the groups showed no difference in activation or CD3 levels. A moderate but significant shortening of TCRB CDR3 length was observed in type 1 diabetes patients in all four CD4+ subsets. At VDJ recombination sites, type 1 diabetes patients had fewer insertions and more deleted nucleotides, which implies abnormalities in thymic rearrangement. Only small numbers of individuals were included in the HLA sub-analyses, which left unresolved whether HLA type had any influence on TCRB rearrangement. PCR might favor shorter templates, but patient and control samples were amplified and corrected together, so any skew would affect both groups equally. The naive, central memory and regulatory TCRB repertoires appeared to resemble one another more closely among patients than among healthy donors.

From each donor, a single peripheral blood sample of about 100 mL on average was drawn into heparinised tubes. Using a panel that included CD45RO, CCR7, CD25, CD127, CD95 and CD27, naive, central memory, regulatory and stem cell-like memory CD4+ T cells were sorted on a BD FACSAria II. All sorted populations exceeded 98% purity. PBMCs were separated immediately by Lymphoprep density gradient centrifugation and were stained directly, without being cultured. Samples were stained and sorted in pairs, with one healthy donor and one patient per experiment, so that batch effects were minimized. The High Capacity cDNA Reverse Transcription Kit was used to reverse transcribe all of the isolated RNA, meaning that expressed TCRB transcripts were what got sequenced. Deep immunoSEQ sequencing was applied to naive, central memory and regulatory T cell samples, giving an average of about 3.8 million total reads per sample. After sorted cells were lysed in RLT buffer, RNA was extracted with DNase-treated RNeasy Micro or Mini kits, with the choice depending on cell number. Each cell subset was processed separately to prevent cross-contamination, with patient and healthy donor samples processed together. TCRB sequences were amplified from cDNA with the immunoSEQ multiplex PCR, producing 87-bp fragments spanning the CDR3 region. Amplicons were sequenced on the Illumina HiSeq platform. As for the original processing: Synthetic template baselines were used to correct PCR bias computationally, reads within Hamming distance 2 were collapsed together, and singletons that could not be merged were discarded. Reads were aligned against IMGT so that V, D and J genes, CDR3 length and insertions or deletions at six rearrangement sites could be assigned. Within each subset, clonotype counts were normalized to sorted cell number, after which true diversity and Gini coefficients were computed with the tcR R package. Repertoire sharing was quantified using the overlap coefficient calculated on TCRB nucleotide sequences. Out-of-frame TCRB sequences from naive cells were analyzed as a proxy for the pre-selection repertoire. In its TCRdb copy, this immuneACCESS table keeps in-frame sequences only and misses some clones. Where compared with another copy, unresolved V genes explain less than half of these, and the others have no known cause. V, J and clone size derive from that table, while D and trimming were established from the DNA sequence. This sample lists 500,000 to 850,000 clones; more than 13% were detected once. The top ten clones comprise 0.035% to 0.045% of the sample.

The CDR3 starts with the cysteine, ends with the phenylalanine, and has 17 residues. CDR3 DNA is the only sequence kept; it has 51 bases, read in frame from the first base. Taken from the germline V gene (reference sequence), the CDR1 and CDR2 loops are GTSNPN and SVGIG. The junction carries 20 bases between V and J, which are trimmed by 4 bases and 0 bases respectively. This clonotype originated in a man aged 18 to 30 with type 1 diabetes. This sequence uses TRBV30 and TRBJ2-3; the best D guess is TRBD1, with 7 bases matching. The sequenced sample consisted of naive CD4+ T cells from blood. The cell subset or site label of this sample denotes: true naive CD4+ T cells. In nucleotide form, the sequence is TGTGCCTGGACCCCGCGGGGAGCAGGGGGTAGCACAGATACGCAGTATTTT. Translated, this gives CAWTPRGAGGSTDTQYF. This CDR3, with the reference TRBV30 and TRBJ2-3 proteins standing in past its ends, gives the full variable domain SQTIHQWPATLVQPVGSPLSLECTVEGTSNPNLYWYRQAAGRGLQLLFYSVGIGQISSEVPQNLSASRPQDRQFILSSKKLLLSDSGFYLCAWTPRGAGGSTDTQYFGPGTRLTVL.